The clone carrying this T cell receptor (beta chain) was observed a handful of times. RNA transcripts gave rise to amplified TCR beta CDR3 regions. Using the HTBI primer set, a first-round RT-PCR was run on the TCR CDR3. MiXCR, applied by TCRdb to the multiplex PCR reads, yields one record per CDR3 protein. Of about 400,000 distinct CDR3 sequences listed, around 15% are singletons. The sample originates from a study of T cells in Graves' hyperthyroidism and ophthalmopathy. Germline CDR1 and CDR2: SGDLS and YYNGEE. J was trimmed by 5 bases and V by 0 bases; bases with no gene match: 8. The CDR3 totals 17 residues.

The rearrangement joins TRBV9 to TRBJ2-2, with TRBD2 matching 9 bases. Material for sequencing was blood. The TCR comes from a woman aged 55-69 years with Graves' ophthalmopathy. As DNA, the CDR3 is TGTGCCAGCAGCGTAGCTCCGGTTAGCGGGAGTACCGGGGAGCTGTTTTTT. This sequence encodes CASSVAPVSGSTGELFF.